Presented here are 32 T cell receptor beta chains from one specimen sequenced in a study of cytomegalovirus exposure and HLA in healthy donors. The data were produced by immunoSEQ multiplex PCR, yet TCRdb's version contains in-frame clones alone and is incomplete. The repertoire has about 56,000 clones, 90% to 95% of them found once; the top ten carry around 1.1%. Sequenced material: PBMCs. These receptor sequences come from a man between 18 and 35 years old in good health and CMV-seronegative.

This chain connects TRBV4-3 to TRBJ2-1; 8 bases fit TRBD2. The CDR3 totals 15 residues. Trimming took 2 bases from V and 3 from J; bases not matched to a gene: 3. Germline V gives CDR1 LGHNA, CDR2 YSLEER. In DNA form, the CDR3 reads TGCGCCAGCAGCCAAACCAGCGGGAGCTACAATGAGCAGTTCTTC. It specifies CASSQTSGSYNEQFF.

This clone was seen more than once but under ten times. The rearrangement joins TRBV9 to TRBJ2-5; no reliable D call. This CDR3 has 14 residues. The germline V gene has CDR1 SGDLS and CDR2 YYNGEE. Trimming pared 0 bases from V and 5 bases from J, leaving 11 bases between. CDR3 bases: TGTGCCAGCAGCGTAGGCGGTAGCACCGAGACCCAGTACTTC. Protein product: CASSVGGSTETQYF.

This chain connects TRBV6-5 to TRBJ2-7; possibly TRBD2 for D (6 bases). Looked up from germline, CDR1 is MNHEY and CDR2 is SVGAGI. The CDR3 totals 15 residues. V dropped 6 bases and J dropped 3 bases, with 18 bases sitting between them. The CDR3 DNA sequence: TGTGCCAGCAGGGTAGGGAGAACCGGGGGCTACGAGCAGTACTTC. This sequence encodes CASRVGRTGGYEQYF.

This sequence joins TRBV21-1 and TRBJ1-1; the DNA was not compared with TRBD1, the D call given in the table. TRBV21-1 is tagged as a pseudogene. This CDR3 is built from 19 residues. The CDR3 sequence is CASSIPASGTGVPGTEAFF. CDR3 DNA: TGTGCCAGCAGCATTCCCGCCTCCGGGACAGGAGTTCCGGGCACTGAAGCTTTCTTT.

This rearrangement joins TRBV7-9 to TRBJ1-2; D is possibly TRBD1 (5 bases). The V gene lost 4 bases and the J gene lost 4 bases, with 22 bases spanning the gap. CDR3 length: 17 residues. Looked up from germline, CDR1 is SEHNR and CDR2 is FQNEAQ (reference sequence). The CDR3 DNA reads TGTGCCAGCAGCTCCCCAGTTTCAGGGCGTACCGTCTATGGCTACACCTTC. It encodes CASSSPVSGRTVYGYTF.

V and J are TRBV5-4 and TRBJ2-3; D not resolved. The CDR3 runs 14 residues. Trimming removed 1 base from V and 4 bases from J, with 10 bases in between. Per the germline V gene, CDR1 is SGHNT and CDR2 is YYREEE (reference sequence). CDR3 loop: CASSLPPESDTQYF. CDR3 coding DNA: TGTGCCAGCAGCTTGCCGCCCGAGTCAGATACGCAGTATTTT.

This chain joins TRBV28 and TRBJ2-7; TRBD1 agrees at 9 bases. The V and J ends lost 6 bases and 1 base, in that order; junction bases with no gene match: 7. CDR3 size: 15 residues. Germline values: CDR1 MDHEN, CDR2 SYDVKM. CDR3 region: CASSRFGQGSYEQYF. CDR3 bases: TGTGCCAGCAGCCGCTTCGGACAGGGGTCCTACGAGCAGTACTTC.

In this sample, this clone turned up a few times. J is TRBJ2-3 and V is TRBV28; TRBD1 is a possible D gene (6 bases). The germline V gene encodes CDR1 MDHEN and CDR2 SYDVKM. V gave up 6 bases and J gave up 4 bases, with 17 bases separating them. This CDR3 is built from 15 residues. The CDR3 DNA follows: TGTGCCAGCAGCCGCACAGGGTCCGGCGCAGATACGCAGTATTTT. It is translated as CASSRTGSGADTQYF.

The chain is built from TRBV5-1 and TRBJ2-5; D is unclear. CDR1 and CDR2 from the germline V gene are SGHRS and YFSETQ. The V gene lost 2 bases and the J gene lost 2 bases, with 10 bases spanning the gap. The CDR3 is 14 amino acids. The CDR3 loop reads CASSFPREQETQYF. The CDR3 DNA sequence: TGCGCCAGCAGCTTCCCTAGAGAACAAGAGACCCAGTACTTC.

V is TRBV4-3 and J is TRBJ2-7; TRBD2 matches at 8 bases. CDR3 length: 16 residues. Per the germline V gene, CDR1 is LGHNA and CDR2 is YSLEER. The V segment lost 2 bases and the J segment 0 bases; nucleotides outside the gene matches: 6. The CDR3 nucleotides are TGCGCCAGCAGCCAATCCGCCGGGACTAGCTCCTACGAGCAGTACTTC. It is translated as CASSQSAGTSSYEQYF.

V and J are TRBV13 and TRBJ1-5; D is unresolved. Germline V gene lookup returns CDR1 PRHDT and CDR2 FYEKMQ (reference sequence). Trimming cost V 5 bases and J 4 bases, with 6 bases left between them. The CDR3 totals 12 residues. DNA for the CDR3: TGTGCCAGCAGCCGGGAAAATCAGCCCCAGCATTTT. Protein sequence: CASSRENQPQHF.

The chain links TRBV7-8 to TRBJ2-1; D gene ambiguous. CDR1 and CDR2 from the germline V gene are SGHVS and FQNEAQ. The CDR3 totals 16 residues. The ends were cut back, 5 bases at V and 0 bases at J, with 14 bases in the middle. CDR3 DNA sequence: TGTGCCAGCAGCCCTCGCCCCTCGAGCTCCTACAATGAGCAGTTCTTC. This gives the protein CASSPRPSSSYNEQFF.

The V gene is TRBV11-2, the J gene TRBJ2-7; 9 positions match TRBD2. Trimming cost V 3 bases and J 5 bases; bases outside gene matches: 8. CDR3 length equals 15 residues. Germline V gene sequence: CDR1 SGHAT, CDR2 FQNNGV. CDR3 sequence: CASSFGLAGKDEQYF. The CDR3 nucleotides read TGTGCCAGCAGCTTTGGGCTAGCGGGAAAGGACGAGCAGTACTTC. The full variable domain, rest sourced from reference TRBV11-2 and TRBJ2-7, is EAGVAQSPRYKIIEKRQSVAFWCNPISGHATLYWYQQILGQGPKLLIQFQNNGVVDDSQLPKDRFSAERLKGVDSTLKIQPAKLEDSAVYLCASSFGLAGKDEQYFGPGTRLTVT.

V gene TRBV9 combines with J gene TRBJ2-7; TRBD2 matches 9 bases. The CDR3 loop spans 16 amino acids. V was pared by 4 bases and J by 6 bases, with 14 bases of the junction left unmatched. The germline gives CDR1 SGDLS, CDR2 YYNGEE. The CDR3 DNA reads TGTGCCAGCAGCCCACCGGTCCTAGCGGGATTAGGCGAGCAGTACTTC. It encodes CASSPPVLAGLGEQYF.

V is TRBV11-3 and J is TRBJ2-5; TRBD1 might be the D (5 bases). CDR3 length: 11 amino acids. Trimming removed 8 bases from V and 4 bases from J, with 8 bases in between. Germline loops: CDR1 SGHNT, CDR2 YENEEA. CDR3 in amino acids: CASGRGETQYF. The CDR3 DNA reads TGTGCCAGCGGAAGGGGAGAGACCCAGTACTTC.

This sequence joins TRBV28 and TRBJ1-1; D not resolved. Germline lookup yields CDR1 MDHEN and CDR2 SYDVKM. The CDR3 loop spans 13 amino acids. Deletions cut 3 bases from V and 0 bases from J, with 5 bases between. The CDR3 DNA is TGTGCCAGCAGTTTTACTGTGAACACTGAAGCTTTCTTT. Protein product: CASSFTVNTEAFF.

This clone was counted a single time. The chain employs TRBV19 and TRBJ2-3; tentatively, D is TRBD1 (5 bases). The CDR3 loop spans 13 amino acids. Trimming left V 5 bases short and J 4 bases short, with 10 bases between. Per the germline V gene, CDR1 is LNHDA and CDR2 is SQIVND (reference sequence). The CDR3, as DNA: TGTGCCAGTAGTGCCGCAGGGTCAGATACGCAGTATTTT. Amino acid sequence: CASSAAGSDTQYF.

This clone was found once. This chain uses TRBV5-6 with TRBJ1-2; D is perhaps TRBD1 (6 bases). This CDR3 region has 13 residues. Looked up from germline, CDR1 is SGHDT and CDR2 is YYEEEE. V lost 4 bases and J 4 bases, leaving 11 bases between the germline ends. CDR3 sequence: CASSPGQSYGYTF. The CDR3 DNA follows: TGTGCCAGCAGCCCGGGACAAAGCTATGGCTACACCTTC. The full variable domain, completed using reference TRBV5-6 and TRBJ1-2, is DAGVTQSPTHLIKTRGQQVTLRCSPKSGHDTVSWYQQALGQGPQFIFQYYEEEERQRGNFPDRFSGHQFPNYSSELNVNALLLGDSALYLCASSPGQSYGYTFGSGTRLTVV.

The chain combines TRBV4-1 with TRBJ2-1; 10 nucleotides agree with TRBD2. The germline gives CDR1 MGHRA, CDR2 YSYEKL. CDR3 length: 17 amino acids. J was trimmed by 3 bases and V by 3 bases; bases with no gene match: 8. Here the CDR3 reads CASSQVTLAGDYNEQFF. Written as DNA, the CDR3 is TGCGCCAGCAGCCAGGTAACTCTAGCGGGGGACTACAATGAGCAGTTCTTC.

This sequence joins TRBV12-5 and TRBJ2-7; D ambiguous. Trimming stripped 0 bases from V and 3 bases from J, with 15 bases between. Per germline, CDR1 LGHNT and CDR2 FRNRAP. There are 16 residues in the CDR3. CDR3 nucleotide sequence: TGTGCTAGTGGTTTGGTACCCCCCACCCCCTACTACGAGCAGTACTTC. Residues: CASGLVPPTPYYEQYF. Drawing the rest from reference TRBV12-5 and TRBJ2-7, the complete variable domain is DARVTQTPRHKVTEMGQEVTMRCQPILGHNTVFWYRQTMMQGLELLAYFRNRAPLDDSGMPKDRFSAEMPDATLATLKIQPSEPRDSAVYFCASGLVPPTPYYEQYFGPGTRLTVT.

This sequence joins TRBV6-1 and TRBJ2-5, with TRBD1 matching over 11 bases. V shed 5 bases, J shed 4 bases, and the junction held 6 bases outside the gene matches. From germline, CDR1 is MNHNS and CDR2 SASEGT. The CDR3 loop spans 15 amino acids. This CDR3 is CASSHRDRGVETQYF. CDR3 in DNA: TGTGCCAGCAGTCACAGGGACAGGGGGGTAGAGACCCAGTACTTC.

The J gene is TRBJ1-1, the V gene TRBV6-1, with D maybe TRBD1 (5 bases). Germline-derived CDR1 and CDR2 are MNHNS and SASEGT. V was trimmed by 7 bases and J by 0 bases, leaving 12 bases between them. The CDR3 is made up of 14 amino acids. The CDR3 region is CASIQAGVNTEAFF. CDR3 DNA sequence: TGTGCCAGCATCCAGGCGGGGGTGAACACTGAAGCTTTCTTT.

The J gene is TRBJ1-1, the V gene TRBV6-5; 7 positions agree with TRBD1. There are 13 residues in the CDR3. Trimming took 6 bases from V and 3 from J; bases not matched to a gene: 4. In germline, CDR1 is MNHEY, CDR2 SVGAGI. The DNA of the CDR3 is TGTGCCAGCAGAGTAACAGGGGACACTGAAGCTTTCTTT. Residues: CASRVTGDTEAFF.

This rearrangement joins TRBV6-1 to TRBJ2-3; 12 bases line up with TRBD1. The CDR3 consists of 17 residues. Germline CDR1 and CDR2: MNHNS and SASEGT. Unmatched junction bases numbered 4, after V lost 2 bases and J lost 1 base. The CDR3 nucleotides read TGTGCCAGCAGTGAAAGGGACAGGGGGCATGGCACAGATACGCAGTATTTT. The encoded protein is CASSERDRGHGTDTQYF.

In this sample, this clone turned up once. The chain recombines TRBV28 with TRBJ2-2; 8 bases line up with TRBD2. There are 18 residues in the CDR3. Per germline, CDR1 MDHEN and CDR2 SYDVKM. The junction had 6 bases not matched to a gene; V was cut back by 0 bases and J by 0 bases. The CDR3 DNA is TGTGCCAGCAGTTTATGGGGTAGCGGGAAGGCGAACACCGGGGAGCTGTTTTTT. Translation: CASSLWGSGKANTGELFF.

The rearrangement links TRBV5-6 to TRBJ1-4; 10 bases are shared with TRBD1. The CDR3 consists of 15 residues. V was pared by 3 bases and J by 8 bases, with 7 bases of the junction left unmatched. Germline-derived CDR1 and CDR2 are SGHDT and YYEEEE. Here the CDR3 reads CASSSEDRGREKLFF. CDR3 DNA sequence: TGTGCCAGCAGCTCAGAGGACAGGGGGAGGGAAAAACTGTTTTTT. Variable domain in full (rest from reference TRBV5-6 and TRBJ1-4): DAGVTQSPTHLIKTRGQQVTLRCSPKSGHDTVSWYQQALGQGPQFIFQYYEEEERQRGNFPDRFSGHQFPNYSSELNVNALLLGDSALYLCASSSEDRGREKLFFGSGTQLSVL.

The J gene is TRBJ2-3, the V gene TRBV7-9; a possible D gene is TRBD2 (6 bases). V was pared by 5 bases and J by 1 base, with 13 bases between. Germline CDR1 is SEHNR and CDR2 is FQNEAQ (reference sequence). This CDR3 is built from 15 residues. The CDR3 region has the DNA TGTGCCAGCAGCATGGAGGGCCGTGGCACAGATACGCAGTATTTT. It encodes CASSMEGRGTDTQYF.

The rearrangement links TRBV2 to TRBJ1-4; the match to TRBD1 covers 10 bases. CDR1 SNHLY and CDR2 FYNNEI come from the germline V gene. The CDR3 has 14 residues. V was pared by 4 bases and J by 10 bases, with 6 bases of the junction left unmatched. CDR3 in amino acids: CASSAPTGGIKLFF. DNA for the CDR3: TGTGCCAGCAGTGCCCCGACAGGGGGCATAAAACTGTTTTTT.

CDR3 sequence reads: CASSPDRVDTF. The CDR3 region has the DNA TGTGCCAGCAGCCCCGACAGGGTGGACACCTTC. The chain uses TRBV7-9 and TRBJ1-2, with TRBD1 matching 7 bases. The length of the CDR3 is 11 residues. V dropped 5 bases and J dropped 12; count of bases not matched to a gene: 6. Germline CDR1 reads SEHNR; CDR2 reads FQNEAQ (reference sequence).

Concerning this clone: One end of the junction fails to match germline, which may point to a read error. The chain uses TRBV19 and TRBJ1-2; 8 bases align to TRBD1. The germline gives CDR1 LNHDA, CDR2 SQIVND (reference sequence). This CDR3 has 12 residues. CDR3 sequence reads: CASRTGVYGHTF. The CDR3 DNA is TGTGCCAGTAGGACAGGGGTATATGGCCACACCTTC.

The V call is TRBV7-8, the J call TRBJ2-1; TRBD2 agrees at 9 bases. CDR3 length: 17 residues. Per the germline V gene, CDR1 is SGHVS and CDR2 is FQNEAQ. The V gene end was trimmed by 3 bases and the J gene end by 0 bases; junction bases not matched to a gene: 6. The CDR3 sequence is CASSLATSGPSYNEQFF. In DNA, the CDR3 is TGTGCCAGCAGCTTGGCGACTAGCGGACCCTCCTACAATGAGCAGTTCTTC.

The gene calls are TRBV2 and TRBJ2-2, with D tentatively TRBD1 (6 bases). Germline V gives CDR1 SNHLY, CDR2 FYNNEI. This CDR3 contains 15 residues. The ends were cut back, 6 bases at V and 0 bases at J, with 11 bases in the middle. CDR3 nucleotide sequence: TGTGCCAGCAGATTCGCAGGGGCGAACACCGGGGAGCTGTTTTTT. Translated: CASRFAGANTGELFF.